The 9 T cell receptor beta chains in this list originate from one sample, sequenced in a study of CD8 T cells in ankylosing spondylitis. TCRdb fed the 5' RACE reads into MiXCR, producing one record per CDR3 protein. Among some 450,000 distinct CDR3 sequences listed, about 15% were seen once. These TCRs' antigens remain unknown. Whole-study results and caveats: What seemed typical of ankylosing spondylitis blood was a TCR beta motif built from under 10 highly homologous variants.

The sample taken for sequencing was blood, either unsorted or a sorted T cell fraction (not recorded which). These TCRs come from a male donor with ankylosing spondylitis.

This clonotype turned up a few times. The rearrangement links TRBV6-2 or TRBV6-3 to TRBJ2-7, with D perhaps assigned TRBD1 or TRBD2 (6 bases each). The CDR3 is 15 amino acids. Germline V CDR1 and CDR2: MNHEY, SVGEGT. With 3 bases removed from V and 0 bases from J, the gap between germline ends came to 12 bases. CDR3 sequence (DNA): TGTGCCAGCAGTTATTCGGGGGCCGGCTCCTACGAGCAGTACTTC. It yields the protein CASSYSGAGSYEQYF.

The V call is TRBV29-1, the J call TRBJ2-7; 10 nucleotides align to TRBD1. Trimming took 7 bases from V and 6 from J; bases not matched to a gene: 9. This CDR3 contains 13 residues. Per the germline V gene, CDR1 is SQVTM and CDR2 is ANQGSEA. The CDR3 region is CSARDRGVTEQYF. The CDR3, as DNA: TGCAGCGCCCGGGACAGGGGAGTAACCGAGCAGTACTTC.

This chain connects TRBV18 to TRBJ2-7; tentatively, D is TRBD1 or TRBD2 (6 bases each). Looked up from germline, CDR1 is KGHSH and CDR2 is LQKENI. Trimming took off 2 bases at V and 5 bases at J, with 13 bases between the two ends. The CDR3 has 14 residues. The CDR3 DNA reads as TGTGCCAGCTCACCAGGGGGGAGGACAGACGAGCAGTACTTC. Its protein is CASSPGGRTDEQYF.

This clonotype was detected many times. This chain links TRBV5-1 with TRBJ2-3; the match to TRBD2 covers 7 bases. Germline V gene lookup returns CDR1 SGHRS and CDR2 YFSETQ. V was clipped by 3 bases and J by 3 bases; unmatched bases: 10. The CDR3 runs 16 residues. The CDR3 reads CASSSRPGTTTDTQYF. The CDR3 bases are TGCGCCAGCAGCTCACGCCCCGGGACTACTACAGATACGCAGTATTTT.

V gene TRBV5-6 combines with J gene TRBJ1-1; TRBD1 agrees at 7 bases. Losses at the gene ends were 5 bases for V and 0 bases for J; bases not matched to a gene: 13. The germline V gene has CDR1 SGHDT and CDR2 YYEEEE. The CDR3 has 17 amino acids. The DNA of the CDR3 is TGTGCCAGCAGAGAACAGGGGAGGAATGTTTTGAACACTGAAGCTTTCTTT. This gives the protein CASREQGRNVLNTEAFF.

This clonotype came up a few times. This sequence joins TRBV18 and TRBJ1-4; D call uncertain. V shed 0 bases and J shed 3 bases, with 8 bases lying between them. CDR3 length: 15 residues. Germline assignment: CDR1 KGHSH and CDR2 LQKENI. The CDR3 reads CASSPPGGPNEKLFF. In nucleotides, the CDR3 is TGTGCCAGCTCACCACCGGGCGGACCTAATGAAAAACTGTTTTTT.

The rearrangement joins TRBV5-6 to TRBJ2-4; 16 nucleotides match TRBD2. Germline V gene lookup returns CDR1 SGHDT and CDR2 YYEEEE. Losses at the gene ends were 4 bases for V and 1 base for J; bases not matched to a gene: 5. The CDR3 runs 18 residues. This CDR3 is CASSPGLAGGHAKNIQYF. The CDR3 DNA follows: TGTGCCAGCAGCCCGGGACTAGCGGGGGGGCACGCCAAAAACATTCAGTACTTC.

The chain joins TRBV20-1 to TRBJ1-5; possibly TRBD1 for D (5 bases). CDR1 is DFQATT and CDR2 is SNEGSKA in the germline V gene (reference sequence). V was clipped by 5 bases and J by 5 bases, with 16 bases between them. The length of the CDR3 is 14 residues. The CDR3 region is CSAGGAATDQPQHF. DNA of the CDR3: TGCAGTGCTGGCGGGGCAGCGACTGATCAGCCCCAGCATTTT.

This clonotype was counted ten times or more. CDR3 sequence (DNA): TGTGCCAGCAGCCAAGATCGCGGAACGAACACCGGGGAGCTGTTTTTT. It specifies CASSQDRGTNTGELFF. The rearrangement joins TRBV4-2 to TRBJ2-2; the D is unclear. CDR1 and CDR2 (germline): LGHNA, YNFKEQ. This CDR3 comprises 16 residues. The V and J ends lost 0 bases and 0 bases respectively, with 8 bases between them.